Listed here is a single T cell receptor (beta chain). TCRdb fed the reads into MiXCR, producing one record per CDR3 protein. Altogether around 530,000 distinct CDR3 sequences are present, 26% being singletons, with the ten largest covering less than 15%. V gave up 1 base and J gave up 6 bases, with 13 bases separating them. Germline V gene data show CDR1 as LGHNA and CDR2 as YSLEER. This CDR3 has 15 amino acids. The source of the sample is a study of T cell repertoires in cytomegalovirus infection. The receptor's source is a human donor in good health (CMV status not recorded). Some clones in this sample may be carry-over from other donors' samples. Input material: PBMCs. The chain is built from TRBV4-3 and TRBJ1-5; D perhaps matches TRBD1 (5 bases). The CDR3: CASSQASGATQPQHF. CDR3 in DNA: TGCGCCAGCAGCCAAGCAAGCGGGGCGACTCAGCCCCAGCATTTT.